These 11 T cell receptor beta chains originate from one sample sequenced in a study of blood T cell repertoires in COVID-19. The protocol was immunoSEQ multiplex PCR, while the TCRdb copy is restricted to in-frame clones and leaves out a portion. This repertoire shows 250,000 to 300,000 clones, around 85% found once; its top ten account for around 12%. Sequenced material: peripheral blood. These receptors were obtained from a woman in her 30s with COVID-19, enrolled during active disease.

The CDR3 is CASRGRPPNYGYTF. CDR3 in DNA: TGTGCCAGTAGGGGCCGACCACCTAACTATGGCTACACCTTC. The chain recombines TRBV19 with TRBJ1-2; no firm D call. In germline, CDR1 is LNHDA, CDR2 SQIVND (reference sequence). V was cut by 6 bases and J by 0 bases, with 11 bases left in between. This CDR3 contains 14 residues.

This chain uses TRBV6-5 with TRBJ2-1; D possibly corresponds to TRBD1 (6 bases). The CDR3 totals 15 residues. Germline CDR1 MNHEY, CDR2 SVGAGI. V was pared by 6 bases and J by 10 bases, with 22 bases between. In nucleotides, the CDR3 is TGTGCCAGCAGCCAAACAGGGCAGATGGTCGGAGAGCAGTTCTTC. Its protein is CASSQTGQMVGEQFF.

This clone was observed a single time. This chain uses TRBV13 with TRBJ1-4; TRBD1 matches 9 bases. The CDR3 length is 15 residues. Germline CDR1 and CDR2: PRHDT and FYEKMQ (reference sequence). V lost 5 bases to trimming and J lost 6 bases; unmatched junction nucleotides: 7. The CDR3 loop is CASSITGQGDEKLFF. As DNA, the CDR3 is TGTGCCAGCAGCATAACGGGACAGGGTGATGAAAAACTGTTTTTT.

This chain joins TRBV5-1 and TRBJ2-3; 7 nucleotides match TRBD2. Per germline, CDR1 SGHRS and CDR2 YFSETQ. The CDR3 is 18 amino acids. The junction had 19 bases not matched to a gene; V was cut back by 4 bases and J by 5 bases. CDR3 sequence (DNA): TGCGCCAGCAGCCCCCAGGTCACCAGCGGGGACGTGGGAGATACGCAGTATTTT. Encoded protein: CASSPQVTSGDVGDTQYF.

This chain uses TRBV18 with TRBJ1-3, with D perhaps matching TRBD1 (6 bases). V was pared by 6 bases and J by 5 bases, with 11 bases between. The CDR3 is 13 amino acids. CDR1 is KGHSH and CDR2 is LQKENI in the germline V gene. CDR3 amino acids: CASSPGQRNTIYF. The CDR3 nucleotides read TGTGCCAGCTCGCCGGGACAACGAAACACCATATATTTT.

The J gene is TRBJ2-1, the V gene TRBV18, with 11 positions matching TRBD2. This CDR3 is built from 18 residues. Germline lookup yields CDR1 KGHSH and CDR2 LQKENI. After removal of 3 bases from V and 8 bases from J, the junction contained 15 bases not matched to a gene. The CDR3 coding sequence is TGTGCCAGCTCACCCGCCGGGGTAGCGGGGGGGCTTAGGTATGAGCAGTTCTTC. Amino acids: CASSPAGVAGGLRYEQFF.

This chain connects TRBV4-1 to TRBJ2-1, with D possibly being TRBD1 (7 bases). V was clipped by 0 bases and J by 8 bases, with 11 bases between them. The CDR3 loop spans 14 amino acids. Germline CDR1 is MGHRA and CDR2 is YSYEKL. CDR3 in DNA: TGCGCCAGCAGCCAAGACCCCAGGGGGGATGAGCAGTTCTTC. It translates to CASSQDPRGDEQFF.

V usage is TRBV19 and J usage is TRBJ2-6; possibly TRBD2 for D (5 bases). Germline V CDR1 and CDR2: LNHDA, SQIVND (reference sequence). This CDR3 spans 16 amino acids. Trimming pared 4 bases from V and 4 bases from J, leaving 14 bases between. For the CDR3, the DNA is TGTGCCAGTAGTACCGGGGTAGTCACCGGGGCCAACGTCCTGACTTTC. Its translation: CASSTGVVTGANVLTF. Using reference TRBV19 and TRBJ2-6 for the parts outside the CDR3, the full variable domain is DGGITQSPKYLFRKEGQNVTLSCEQNLNHDAMYWYRQDPGQGLRLIYYSQIVNDFQKGDIAEGYSVSREKKESFPLTVTSAQKNPTAFYLCASSTGVVTGANVLTFGAGSRLTVL.

V is TRBV27 and J is TRBJ1-1; tentative D call: TRBD1 (5 bases). V was clipped by 3 bases and J by 11 bases, with 19 bases between them. CDR1 and CDR2 from the germline V gene are MNHEY and SMNVEV (reference sequence). This CDR3 contains 14 residues. This CDR3 is CASSFQGAYGGAFF. The CDR3 nucleotides are TGTGCCAGCAGTTTCCAGGGAGCCTATGGGGGGGCTTTCTTT.

This clone was seen only a few times. The gene calls are TRBV3-1 (or the pseudogene TRBV3-2) and TRBJ1-2; possible D gene TRBD1, 6 bases. Germline V gives CDR1 LGHDT, CDR2 YNNKEL (reference sequence). The CDR3 loop spans 13 amino acids. Trimming pared 6 bases from V and 8 bases from J, leaving 16 bases between. CDR3 sequence: CASSPRGAFGYTF. Written as DNA, the CDR3 is TGTGCCAGCAGTCCCAGGGGCGCCTTCGGCTACACCTTC.

This chain uses TRBV4-1 with TRBJ1-3; 8 nucleotides agree with TRBD1. Looked up from germline, CDR1 is MGHRA and CDR2 is YSYEKL. The CDR3 consists of 17 residues. V shed 1 base and J 4 bases; nucleotides not matched to a gene: 9. CDR3 nucleotide sequence: TGCGCCAGCAGCCAAGTTCCCGCAGGGGGCGAAGGAAACACCATATATTTT. This encodes CASSQVPAGGEGNTIYF.